The clone carrying this T cell receptor (beta chain) was found once. Its antigen remains unknown. The sample is drawn from a study of OX40 agonist ivuxolimab in advanced cancers. Study overall: Six ivuxolimab dose levels, 0.01 to 10 mg/kg, were given intravenously every 2 weeks. A mean age of 60 years, range about 20 to 79, was recorded, and roughly 83% were male. Partial responses, seen in three patients, involved one hepatocellular carcinoma and two cutaneous melanomas. Study findings and constraints: Clonal expansion was seen in CD4+ and CD8+ blood T cells by week 6 at 0.1 to 3.0 mg/kg.

The CDR3 extends over 14 amino acids. Looked up from germline, CDR1 is MNHEY and CDR2 is SVGAGI. Between the trimmed V and J ends, which lost 7 bases and 6 bases, there was a span of 18 bases. Assay used: immunoSEQ multiplex PCR; TCRdb lists only in-frame clones, some missing. The sample has around 20,000 clones, more than 65% seen once. Sequencing used CD4+ or CD8+ T cells sorted from blood, obtained in a trial of the OX40 agonist ivuxolimab. The receptor's source is an adult with an advanced solid tumor such as melanoma, head and neck, liver or kidney cancer. The rearrangement links TRBV6-5 to TRBJ1-2; D is perhaps TRBD1 (5 bases). The CDR3 sequence: CASILPGTPDGYTF. Here the CDR3 DNA reads TGTGCCAGCATCCTTCCCGGGACCCCCGATGGCTACACCTTC.